The text below deals with one TCR beta chain. TCRdb keeps only in-frame clones here, not all; method: immunoSEQ multiplex PCR. This sample has almost 25,000 clones, with around 86% found just once. V dropped 5 bases and J dropped 2 bases, with 15 bases sitting between them. Germline V gene sequence: CDR1 MDHEN, CDR2 SYDVKM. CDR3 length equals 15 residues. This record comes from a study of blood T cell repertoires in COVID-19. Study background: PBMCs, B-cell-depleted T cells, or T cells were the source of the cDNA or gDNA that made up the material.

The source of this sequence is a human donor in a cohort sampled during active COVID-19. The material sequenced was peripheral blood. The chain combines TRBV28 with TRBJ1-1, with D possibly being TRBD1 (5 bases). The CDR3 bases are TGTGCCAGCAGTCCGGGCGGGGGGGTAAACACTGAAGCTTTCTTT. Residues: CASSPGGGVNTEAFF.